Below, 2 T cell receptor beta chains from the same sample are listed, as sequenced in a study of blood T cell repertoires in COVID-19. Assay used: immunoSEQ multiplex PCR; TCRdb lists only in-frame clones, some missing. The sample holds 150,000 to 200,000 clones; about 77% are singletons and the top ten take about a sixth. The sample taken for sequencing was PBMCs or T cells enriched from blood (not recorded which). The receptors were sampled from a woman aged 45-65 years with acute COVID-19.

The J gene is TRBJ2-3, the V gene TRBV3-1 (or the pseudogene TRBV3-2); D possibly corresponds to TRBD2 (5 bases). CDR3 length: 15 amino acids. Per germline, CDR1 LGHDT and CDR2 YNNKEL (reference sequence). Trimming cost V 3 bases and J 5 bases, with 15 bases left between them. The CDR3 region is CASSHDGMRLDTQYF. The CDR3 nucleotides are TGTGCCAGCAGCCACGACGGGATGAGGTTAGATACGCAGTATTTT.

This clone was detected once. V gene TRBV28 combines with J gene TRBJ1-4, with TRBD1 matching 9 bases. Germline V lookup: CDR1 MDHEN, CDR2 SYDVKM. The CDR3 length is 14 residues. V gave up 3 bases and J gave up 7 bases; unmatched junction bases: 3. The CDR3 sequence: CASSFGQGREKLFF. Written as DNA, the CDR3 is TGTGCCAGCAGTTTCGGACAGGGGCGTGAAAAACTGTTTTTT.